The clone carrying this T cell receptor beta chain appeared many times. Antigen: not known. Graves' hyperthyroidism is called stable when ophthalmopathy does not progress within 18 months. Hyperthyroidism had been newly diagnosed in patients aged 18 to 65, and its duration was under 2 months. The data were obtained in a study of T cells in Graves' hyperthyroidism and ophthalmopathy. Study results and caveats: Most thyroid clonotypes expanded above 0.001 were also detected in blood.

V dropped 6 bases and J dropped 3 bases, with 15 bases sitting between them. Per germline, CDR1 SNHLY and CDR2 FYNNEI. This CDR3 region has 15 residues. The CDR3 regions of TCR beta were amplified from RNA transcripts. In the first-round RT-PCR of the TCR CDR3, the HTBI primer set was used. One entry per CDR3 protein results from TCRdb running MiXCR on the multiplex PCR reads. The sample has 200,000 to 250,000 distinct CDR3 sequences; around 16% are singletons. The TCR comes from a woman aged 45-65 years with Graves' hyperthyroidism. The source material was blood. The chain is built from TRBV2 and TRBJ1-5, with TRBD1 as a possible D gene (6 bases). CDR3 in amino acids: CASSIRDTDNQPQHF. CDR3 DNA: TGTGCCAGCAGCATCCGGGACACTGACAATCAGCCCCAGCATTTT.